This is a list of T cell receptor beta chains from one sample in a study of post-analysis software for immune sequencing data. TCRdb re-called the PCR reads through MiXCR, storing one row per CDR3 protein. Of about 540,000 distinct CDR3 sequences listed, approximately 31% were seen once; the top ten hold around 6.1%. Sequencing used blood. The receptor source for this set is a girl aged 2-17 years with multiple sclerosis. CDR3s include the opening cysteine and the closing phenylalanine or tryptophan. Fields, in order: J gene, D gene, clone size, V gene, CDR3 protein, CDR3 DNA. A D gene is named only where the DNA matches it firmly. Some rows mark clone size as missing; the rest say once, few, many or name a class of expanded clone.

J: TRBJ2-5; D: NA; size: NA; V: TRBV15; CDR3: CATSRGRETQYF; DNA: TGTGCCACCAGCAGAGGCCGGGAGACCCAGTACTTC
J: TRBJ1-2; D: TRBD1; size: NA; V: TRBV4-2; CDR3: CASSQLGITGTGVLNYGYTF; DNA: TGTGCCAGCAGCCAACTTGGAATAACCGGGACAGGGGTCCTAAACTATGGCTACACCTTC
J: TRBJ2-2; D: NA; size: NA; V: TRBV4-1; CDR3: CASSQATGNTGELFF; DNA: TGCGCCAGCAGCCAAGCGACGGGGAACACCGGGGAGCTGTTTTTT
J: TRBJ1-2; D: NA; size: few; V: TRBV7-9; CDR3: CASSLGPLDNLANYGYTF; DNA: TGTGCCAGCAGCTTAGGACCGCTGGACAACCTAGCTAACTATGGCTACACCTTC
J: TRBJ1-2; D: NA; size: NA; V: TRBV7-2; CDR3: CASTHIRGNYGYTF; DNA: TGTGCCAGCACCCATATCCGGGGCAACTATGGCTACACCTTC
J: TRBJ1-2; D: NA; size: NA; V: TRBV5-1; CDR3: CASSLGATGDGYTF; DNA: TGCGCCAGCAGCTTGGGAGCAACCGGAGATGGCTACACCTTC
J: TRBJ2-5; D: TRBD2; size: NA; V: TRBV7-2; CDR3: CASSLGLAGLGQETQYF; DNA: TGTGCCAGCAGCTTAGGCCTAGCGGGGCTGGGGCAAGAGACCCAGTACTTC
J: TRBJ2-6; D: NA; size: NA; V: TRBV6-6; CDR3: CASSPGTRSSGANVLTF; DNA: TGTGCCAGCAGCCCCGGGACACGGTCCTCTGGGGCCAACGTCCTGACTTTC
J: TRBJ1-2; D: TRBD1; size: NA; V: TRBV25-1; CDR3: CASSGQGIVNGYTF; DNA: TGTGCCAGCAGTGGACAGGGGATCGTTAATGGCTACACCTTC
J: TRBJ2-7; D: TRBD1; size: many; V: TRBV9; CDR3: CASSVAAGGYEQYF; DNA: TGTGCCAGCAGCGTAGCGGCAGGGGGCTACGAGCAGTACTTC
J: TRBJ2-5; D: NA; size: few; V: TRBV15; CDR3: CATRPTGGRTETQYF; DNA: TGTGCCACCAGACCGACAGGAGGAAGAACGGAGACCCAGTACTTC
J: TRBJ1-1; D: NA; size: NA; V: TRBV29-1; CDR3: CSAGPRGTEAFF; DNA: TGCAGCGCCGGGCCAAGAGGGACTGAAGCTTTCTTT
J: TRBJ1-1; D: NA; size: few; V: TRBV20-1; CDR3: CSVPGRGSTEAFF; DNA: TGCAGTGTGCCGGGACGGGGGTCCACTGAAGCTTTCTTT
J: TRBJ2-3; D: TRBD2; size: NA; V: TRBV10-3; CDR3: CASRTSGDTDTQYF; DNA: TGTGCCTCGCGGACTAGCGGGGATACAGATACGCAGTATTTT
J: TRBJ2-3; D: NA; size: few; V: TRBV20-1; CDR3: CSARVRDTQYF; DNA: TGCAGTGCTAGGGTGAGGGATACGCAGTATTTT
J: TRBJ2-7; D: NA; size: NA; V: TRBV10-3; CDR3: CAISGGEDYGSYGQYF; DNA: TGTGCCATCAGTGGAGGGGAGGACTACGGCTCCTACGGGCAGTACTTC
J: TRBJ2-7; D: TRBD1; size: few; V: TRBV5-1; CDR3: CASSLFGTGVYEQYF; DNA: TGCGCCAGCAGCTTGTTTGGGACAGGGGTTTACGAGCAGTACTTC
J: TRBJ2-1; D: NA; size: many; V: TRBV7-8; CDR3: CASRQRGSYNEQFF; DNA: TGTGCCAGCAGACAACGGGGTAGTTACAATGAGCAGTTCTTC
J: TRBJ1-5; D: NA; size: NA; V: TRBV5-5; CDR3: CASSLTGLGPQHF; DNA: TGTGCCAGCAGCTTAACAGGGTTGGGGCCCCAGCATTTT
J: TRBJ1-1; D: NA; size: NA; V: TRBV2; CDR3: CASIKAVLTEAFF; DNA: TGTGCCAGCATCAAGGCAGTATTGACTGAAGCTTTCTTT
J: TRBJ2-3; D: NA; size: few; V: TRBV2; CDR3: CASTRQTDTQYF; DNA: TGTGCCAGCACGAGGCAGACAGATACGCAGTATTTT
J: TRBJ2-1; D: NA; size: NA; V: TRBV10-3; CDR3: CAISESLGPTYNEQFF; DNA: TGTGCCATCAGTGAGTCTCTTGGGCCTACCTACAATGAGCAGTTCTTC
J: TRBJ2-7; D: TRBD1; size: NA; V: TRBV4-1; CDR3: CASSQGTGRYEQYF; DNA: TGCGCCAGCAGCCAAGGGACAGGGAGGTACGAGCAGTACTTC
J: TRBJ1-1; D: NA; size: NA; V: TRBV9; CDR3: CASSVDRGGMNTEAFF; DNA: TGTGCCAGCAGCGTAGACCGGGGGGGTATGAACACTGAAGCTTTCTTT
J: TRBJ2-1; D: NA; size: few; V: TRBV24-1; CDR3: CATGGGSPDEQFF; DNA: TGTGCCACCGGAGGGGGCAGCCCGGATGAGCAGTTCTTC
J: TRBJ2-5; D: TRBD1; size: few; V: TRBV20-1; CDR3: CSARDQRTGAYGETQYF; DNA: TGCAGTGCTAGAGATCAACGGACAGGGGCATACGGGGAGACCCAGTACTTC
J: TRBJ2-2; D: TRBD1; size: NA; V: TRBV5-1; CDR3: CASSPSRGPTGELFF; DNA: TGCGCCAGCAGCCCTTCAAGGGGGCCGACCGGGGAGCTGTTTTTT
J: TRBJ2-5; D: NA; size: once; V: TRBV24-1; CDR3: CASSDRTKEAQYF; DNA: TGTGCCTCCTCAGACAGGACCAAAGAGGCCCAGTACTTC
J: TRBJ2-1; D: NA; size: few; V: TRBV20-1; CDR3: CSARDSFTKYNEQFF; DNA: TGCAGTGCTAGGGACTCGTTCACCAAATACAATGAGCAGTTCTTC
J: TRBJ1-2; D: NA; size: NA; V: TRBV7-8; CDR3: CASSLVRGIYGYTF; DNA: TGTGCCAGCAGCTTAGTAAGAGGAATCTATGGCTACACCTTC
J: TRBJ1-1; D: TRBD1; size: NA; V: TRBV6-2/TRBV6-3; CDR3: CAARTSGGPGTEAFF; DNA: TGTGCCGCAAGAACTTCAGGGGGCCCCGGCACTGAAGCTTTCTTT
J: TRBJ2-5; D: NA; size: few; V: TRBV10-3; CDR3: CAISDSVTAQETQYF; DNA: TGTGCCATCAGTGACTCGGTAACGGCACAAGAGACCCAGTACTTC
J: TRBJ1-2; D: NA; size: NA; V: TRBV28; CDR3: CASSLQIVRGGGYTF; DNA: TGTGCCAGCAGTTTACAGATTGTCCGGGGGGGAGGCTACACCTTC
J: TRBJ1-1; D: NA; size: few; V: TRBV29-1; CDR3: CSVEGRGSTEAFF; DNA: TGCAGCGTTGAGGGCAGAGGGTCCACTGAAGCTTTCTTT
J: TRBJ2-1; D: TRBD2; size: NA; V: TRBV7-9; CDR3: CASSLDGGLAAQVF; DNA: TGTGCCAGCAGCTTAGATGGTGGACTAGCGGCGCAGGTCTTC
J: TRBJ2-5; D: TRBD2; size: NA; V: TRBV7-2; CDR3: CASSLALSSGQETQYF; DNA: TGTGCCAGCAGCTTAGCGCTTTCTAGCGGACAAGAGACCCAGTACTTC
J: TRBJ1-6; D: TRBD1; size: NA; V: TRBV2; CDR3: CASRKGTGVGSPLHF; DNA: TGTGCCAGCAGAAAGGGGACAGGGGTCGGTTCACCCCTCCACTTT
J: TRBJ1-5; D: NA; size: NA; V: TRBV5-1; CDR3: CASSPGLGVERPQHF; DNA: TGCGCCAGCAGCCCTGGGTTAGGGGTAGAGCGGCCCCAGCATTTT
J: TRBJ1-2; D: TRBD1; size: few; V: TRBV20-1; CDR3: CSARTGGYGYTF; DNA: TGCAGTGCTAGGACAGGGGGCTATGGCTACACCTTC
J: TRBJ2-3; D: TRBD2; size: few; V: TRBV6-4; CDR3: CASSETSGGAFLDTQYF; DNA: TGTGCCAGCAGTGAGACTAGCGGGGGGGCCTTTTTGGATACGCAGTATTTT
J: TRBJ1-6; D: NA; size: few; V: TRBV5-6; CDR3: CASSLRHRVYSPLHF; DNA: TGTGCCAGCAGCCTTCGCCACAGGGTGTACTCACCCCTCCACTTT
J: TRBJ2-5; D: NA; size: few; V: TRBV29-1; CDR3: CSGGAETQYF; DNA: TGCAGCGGGGGCGCGGAGACCCAGTACTTC
J: TRBJ2-5; D: TRBD2; size: many; V: TRBV29-1; CDR3: CSVAPTSGRGTQYF; DNA: TGCAGCGTTGCCCCGACTAGCGGGCGGGGGACCCAGTACTTC
J: TRBJ2-3; D: NA; size: few; V: TRBV4-1; CDR3: CASSSMGRQGLTDTQYF; DNA: TGCGCCAGCAGCTCGATGGGCCGACAGGGACTCACAGATACGCAGTATTTT
J: TRBJ2-1; D: NA; size: NA; V: TRBV7-8; CDR3: CASSLVGLGNEQFF; DNA: TGTGCCAGCAGCTTAGTCGGGTTAGGCAATGAGCAGTTCTTC
J: TRBJ1-1; D: NA; size: NA; V: TRBV7-2; CDR3: CASSVRPVPNTEAFF; DNA: TGTGCCAGCAGCGTCCGCCCAGTTCCGAACACTGAAGCTTTCTTT
J: TRBJ2-5; D: TRBD2; size: NA; V: TRBV14; CDR3: CASSQGPGRVIETQYF; DNA: TGTGCCAGCAGCCAAGGTCCAGGGAGGGTCATAGAGACCCAGTACTTC
J: TRBJ2-7; D: TRBD1; size: NA; V: TRBV6-5; CDR3: CASSKSRTGTYEQYF; DNA: TGTGCCAGCAGTAAATCCCGGACAGGGACCTACGAGCAGTACTTC
J: TRBJ2-4; D: NA; size: few; V: TRBV29-1; CDR3: CSVEQGNNIQYF; DNA: TGCAGCGTTGAACAGGGTAACAACATTCAGTACTTC
J: TRBJ2-3; D: NA; size: NA; V: TRBV29-1; CDR3: CSTFTDTQYF; DNA: TGCAGCACTTTCACAGATACGCAGTATTTT
J: TRBJ2-5; D: NA; size: few; V: TRBV11-1; CDR3: CASSSPPGETQYF; DNA: TGTGCCAGCAGCTCGCCGCCTGGGGAGACCCAGTACTTC
J: TRBJ2-3; D: TRBD1; size: many; V: TRBV24-1; CDR3: CATSDPDREVDTQYF; DNA: TGTGCCACCAGTGATCCGGACAGGGAGGTAGATACGCAGTATTTT